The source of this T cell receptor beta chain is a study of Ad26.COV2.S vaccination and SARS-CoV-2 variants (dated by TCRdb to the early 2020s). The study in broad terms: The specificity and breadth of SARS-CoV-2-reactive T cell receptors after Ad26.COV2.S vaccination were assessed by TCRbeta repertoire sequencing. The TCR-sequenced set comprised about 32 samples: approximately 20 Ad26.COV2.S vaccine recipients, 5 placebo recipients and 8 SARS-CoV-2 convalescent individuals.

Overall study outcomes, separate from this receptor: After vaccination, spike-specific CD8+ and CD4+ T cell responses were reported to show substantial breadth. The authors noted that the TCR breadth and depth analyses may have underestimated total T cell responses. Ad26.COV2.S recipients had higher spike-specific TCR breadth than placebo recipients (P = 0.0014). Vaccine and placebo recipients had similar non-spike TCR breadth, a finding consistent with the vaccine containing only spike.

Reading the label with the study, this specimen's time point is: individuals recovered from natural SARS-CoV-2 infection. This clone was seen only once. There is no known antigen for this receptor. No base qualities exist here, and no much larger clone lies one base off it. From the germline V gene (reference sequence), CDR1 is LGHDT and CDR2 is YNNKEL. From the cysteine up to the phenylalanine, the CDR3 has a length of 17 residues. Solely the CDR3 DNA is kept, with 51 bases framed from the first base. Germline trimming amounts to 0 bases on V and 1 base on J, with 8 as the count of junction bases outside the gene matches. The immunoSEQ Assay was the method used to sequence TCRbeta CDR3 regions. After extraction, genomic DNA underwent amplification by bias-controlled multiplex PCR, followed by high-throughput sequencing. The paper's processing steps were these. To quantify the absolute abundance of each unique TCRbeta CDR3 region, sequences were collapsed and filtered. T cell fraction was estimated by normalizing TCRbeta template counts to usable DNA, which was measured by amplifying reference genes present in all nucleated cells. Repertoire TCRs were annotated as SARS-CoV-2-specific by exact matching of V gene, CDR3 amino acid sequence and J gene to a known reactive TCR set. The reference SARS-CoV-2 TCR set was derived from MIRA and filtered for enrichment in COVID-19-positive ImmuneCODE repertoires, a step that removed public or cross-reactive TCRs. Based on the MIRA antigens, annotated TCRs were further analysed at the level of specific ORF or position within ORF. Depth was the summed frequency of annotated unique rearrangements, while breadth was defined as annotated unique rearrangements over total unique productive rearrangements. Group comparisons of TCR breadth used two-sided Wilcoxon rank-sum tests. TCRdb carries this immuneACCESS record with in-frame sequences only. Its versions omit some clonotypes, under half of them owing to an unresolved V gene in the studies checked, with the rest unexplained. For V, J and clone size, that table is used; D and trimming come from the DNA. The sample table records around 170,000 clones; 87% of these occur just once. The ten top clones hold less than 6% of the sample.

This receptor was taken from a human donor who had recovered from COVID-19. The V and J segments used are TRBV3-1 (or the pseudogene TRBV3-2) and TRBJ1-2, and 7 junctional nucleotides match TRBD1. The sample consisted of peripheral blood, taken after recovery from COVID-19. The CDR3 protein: CASSQEGATGLNYGYTF. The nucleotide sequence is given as TGTGCCAGCAGCCAAGAAGGAGCGACAGGGCTTAACTATGGCTACACCTTC.